This section outlines one T cell receptor beta chain sequence together with its context. This CDR3 spans 13 amino acids. The germline V gene has CDR1 MNHNS and CDR2 SASEGT. The V end was cut by 8 bases, the J end by 4 bases, with 14 bases between. The assay was immunoSEQ multiplex PCR, and TCRdb's table has in-frame clones only and misses some. Altogether some 87,000 clones are present, 83% being singletons, with the ten largest covering 2% to 2.5%. The data originate from a study of ipilimumab plus nivolumab after autologous stem cell transplantation. Study summary: Typical patient got roughly 5 ipilimumab doses and under 10 nivolumab doses (median).

The chain recombines TRBV6-1 with TRBJ1-2; D possibly corresponds to TRBD1 (5 bases). The receptor was isolated from a male donor with diffuse large B-cell lymphoma. Sequenced material: PBMCs, taken in a trial of ipilimumab plus nivolumab as post-transplant consolidation. This CDR3 is CASGQGFPYGYTF. The CDR3 nucleotides are TGTGCCAGCGGCCAGGGTTTCCCCTATGGCTACACCTTC.